A selection of T cell receptor beta chains follows, all from one sample in a study of neurological immune-mediated disorders. TCRdb called the 5' RACE reads again in MiXCR, with one record for every CDR3 protein. This sample has about 46,000 distinct CDR3 sequences, with about 2% found just once. Source material: PBMCs. The receptor source for this set is a woman aged 40 to 50 with multiple sclerosis. Both conserved end residues are part of each CDR3. Each record gives: V gene, J gene, D gene, clone size, CDR3 DNA, CDR3 protein. A D gene is named only where the DNA matches it firmly. The listing skips clone size in some rows; elsewhere it reads once, few, many or a size class.

>TRBV7-9|TRBJ2-1|-|many
TGTGCCAGCAGCTTAGATATGGTCTGGGAGCAGTTCTTC
CASSLDMVWEQFF
>TRBV5-1|TRBJ2-3|TRBD2|-
TGCGCCAGCAGCTTGGATGGGGGGGTCGATACGCAGTATTTT
CASSLDGGVDTQYF
>TRBV4-1|TRBJ1-4|-|many
TGCGCCAGCAGCACTCTCTGGACGGAGGAAAAACTGTTTTTT
CASSTLWTEEKLFF
>TRBV5-1|TRBJ2-1|TRBD2|many
TGCGCCAGCAGCTATCTGACTAGCGGGGGTCCCTACAATGAGCAGTTCTTC
CASSYLTSGGPYNEQFF
>TRBV18|TRBJ1-5|-|many
TGTGCCAGCTCACCGCCCCCGGATAGCAATCAGCCCCAGCATTTT
CASSPPPDSNQPQHF
>TRBV20-1|TRBJ2-3|-|many
TGCAGTCCTACCGGGGATACGCAGTATTTT
CSPTGDTQYF
>TRBV20-1|TRBJ2-1|-|many
TGCAGTGCTAGAGATCCTCGGGGGCTGGTGAATGAGCAGTTCTTC
CSARDPRGLVNEQFF
>TRBV5-1|TRBJ1-2|-|many
TGCGCCAGCAGCTTGACCGGGAGGGGGAATGGCTACACCTTC
CASSLTGRGNGYTF
>TRBV9|TRBJ2-3|TRBD2|many
TGTGCCAGCAGCCCACAGCCGGGGCGGGGGGGCACAGATACGCAGTATTTT
CASSPQPGRGGTDTQYF
>TRBV7-6|TRBJ2-5|TRBD1|many
TGTGCCAGCGACGACAGGGCAGGAGAGACCCAGTACTTC
CASDDRAGETQYF
>TRBV10-3|TRBJ1-5|-|medium-sized
TGTGCCACCTCCGGGGGGAGCAATCAGCCCCAGCATTTT
CATSGGSNQPQHF
>TRBV5-5|TRBJ1-1|-|many
TGTGCCAGCAGCTTGGTCCCAGGGATGAACACTGAAGCTTTCTTT
CASSLVPGMNTEAFF
>TRBV2|TRBJ2-3|-|many
TGTGCCAGCAGGGACAGATCAGATACGCAGTATTTT
CASRDRSDTQYF
>TRBV4-2|TRBJ2-6|TRBD2|many
TGTGCCAGCAGCCCCCGGGGGGAGCGGGGGATTGGTGGGGCCAACGTCCTGACTTTC
CASSPRGERGIGGANVLTF
>TRBV18|TRBJ1-2|-|many
TGTGCCAGCTCACCCGGCAGGGCTTTCTATGGCTACACCTTC
CASSPGRAFYGYTF
>TRBV5-1|TRBJ1-1|-|many
TGCGCCAGCAGCTCTCATGGGAACACTGAAGCTTTCTTT
CASSSHGNTEAFF
>TRBV5-6|TRBJ2-7|TRBD2|many
TGTGCCAGCAGCTTAGCGGGGGGTCTCTCCTACGAGCAGTACTTC
CASSLAGGLSYEQYF
>TRBV20-1|TRBJ1-6|-|many
TGCAGTGCTTACGACTCCAGGAGCTCCTATAATTCACCCCTCCACTTT
CSAYDSRSSYNSPLHF
>TRBV20-1|TRBJ1-2|-|many
TGCAGTGCATCTCAGGAAGGGGGATGGTATGGCTACACCTTC
CSASQEGGWYGYTF
>TRBV7-9|TRBJ2-3|TRBD2|many
TGTGCCAGCAGCTTTACTAGCGGGGGGGCCGCTGATACGCAGTATTTT
CASSFTSGGAADTQYF
>TRBV5-1|TRBJ2-3|TRBD1|many
TGCGCCAGCAGCACCCGGGACAGGGGGCGAGATACGCAGTATTTT
CASSTRDRGRDTQYF
>TRBV2|TRBJ2-1|-|many
TGTGCCAGCAGCATCCCGGGACTTGTCAATGAGCAGTTCTTC
CASSIPGLVNEQFF
>TRBV20-1|TRBJ1-2|TRBD1|many
TGCAGTGCTTCTGGGACAGGAGCTAACTATGGCTACACCTTC
CSASGTGANYGYTF